This T cell receptor (beta chain) was sequenced in a study of blood T cells in healthy people across ages. Sample-barcoded 5' priming and a J-beta primer mix drove a second PCR of about 7 to 11 cycles. Each CDR3 protein gets one entry after TCRdb re-called the 5' RACE reads with MiXCR. The data contain hundreds of thousands of distinct CDR3 sequences, around 25% of them singletons. The CDR3 length is 11 residues. Trimming took off 4 bases at V and 14 bases at J, with 14 bases between the two ends. The germline gives CDR1 SGHVS, CDR2 FNYEAQ. This clonotype was picked up a small number of times. These sequences were also reported in another study, on T cells of mothers and their children.

This TCR derives from a boy aged 10-17 years in good health. V and J are TRBV7-6 and TRBJ2-5; D call uncertain. The sequenced material came from blood. DNA for the CDR3: TGTGCCAGCAGCTCAACCGGGCCTCCATACTTC. As protein: CASSSTGPPYF.